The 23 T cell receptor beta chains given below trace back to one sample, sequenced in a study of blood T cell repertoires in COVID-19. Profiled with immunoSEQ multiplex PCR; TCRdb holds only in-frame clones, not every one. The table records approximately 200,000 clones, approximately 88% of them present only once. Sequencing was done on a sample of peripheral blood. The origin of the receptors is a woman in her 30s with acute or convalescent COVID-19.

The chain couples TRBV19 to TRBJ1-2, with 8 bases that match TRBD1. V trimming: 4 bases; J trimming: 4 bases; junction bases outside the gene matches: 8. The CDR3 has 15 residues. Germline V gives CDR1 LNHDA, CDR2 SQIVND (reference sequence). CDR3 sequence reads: CASSTDRGTSYGYTF. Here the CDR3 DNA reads TGTGCCAGTAGTACCGACAGGGGCACTTCCTATGGCTACACCTTC.

The CDR3 spells CASSLGRHYEQYF. CDR3 coding DNA: TGTGCCAGCAGTTTAGGAAGACACTACGAGCAGTACTTC. The chain uses TRBV12-3 or TRBV12-4 and TRBJ2-7; D remains unclear. Trimming stripped 1 base from V and 3 bases from J, with 7 bases between. This CDR3 region has 13 residues.

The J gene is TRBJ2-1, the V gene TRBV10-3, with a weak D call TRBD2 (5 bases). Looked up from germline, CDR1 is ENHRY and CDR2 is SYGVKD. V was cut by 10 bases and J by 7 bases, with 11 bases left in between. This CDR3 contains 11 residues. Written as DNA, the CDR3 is TGTGCCACCCTAGCATTTAATGAGCAGTTCTTC. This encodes CATLAFNEQFF.

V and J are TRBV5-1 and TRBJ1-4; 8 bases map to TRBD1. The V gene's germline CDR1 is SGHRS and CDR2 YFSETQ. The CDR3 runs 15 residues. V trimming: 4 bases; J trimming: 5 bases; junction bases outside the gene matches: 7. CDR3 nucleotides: TGCGCCAGCAGCCCGCGGACAGGGCAGAATGAAAAACTGTTTTTT. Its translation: CASSPRTGQNEKLFF.

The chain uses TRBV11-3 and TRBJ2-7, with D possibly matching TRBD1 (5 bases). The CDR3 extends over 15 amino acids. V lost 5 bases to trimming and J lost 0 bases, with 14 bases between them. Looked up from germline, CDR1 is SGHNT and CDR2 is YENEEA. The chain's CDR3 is CASSVRRQHSYEQYF. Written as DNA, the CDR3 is TGTGCCAGCAGCGTCCGGAGACAGCACTCCTACGAGCAGTACTTC.

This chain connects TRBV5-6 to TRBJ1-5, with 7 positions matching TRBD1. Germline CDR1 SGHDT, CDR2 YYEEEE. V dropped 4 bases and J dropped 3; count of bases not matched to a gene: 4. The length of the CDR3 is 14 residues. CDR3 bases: TGTGCCAGCAGCCGGAGGGGGCACAATCAGCCCCAGCATTTT. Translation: CASSRRGHNQPQHF.

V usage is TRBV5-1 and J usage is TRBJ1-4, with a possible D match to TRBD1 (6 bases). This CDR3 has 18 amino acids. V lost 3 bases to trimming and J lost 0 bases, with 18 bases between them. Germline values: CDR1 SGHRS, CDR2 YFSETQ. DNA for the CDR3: TGCGCCAGCAGCTCCAAAGCAGGGGCCGGGGCAACTAATGAAAAACTGTTTTTT. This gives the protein CASSSKAGAGATNEKLFF.

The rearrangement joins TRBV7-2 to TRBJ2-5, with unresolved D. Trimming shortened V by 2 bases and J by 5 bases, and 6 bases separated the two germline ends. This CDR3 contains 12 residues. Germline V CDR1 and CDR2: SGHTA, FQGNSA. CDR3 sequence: CASSLNRETQYF. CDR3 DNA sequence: TGTGCCAGCAGCTTAAACCGGGAGACCCAGTACTTC.

DNA of the CDR3: TGCGCCAGCAGCCAAGAACCCCCCCCTAGGCGAACGCAGTATTTT. Amino acid sequence: CASSQEPPPRRTQYF. This chain connects TRBV4-1 to TRBJ2-3; D is undetermined. CDR3 length: 15 residues. Trimming removed 0 bases from V and 9 bases from J, with 16 bases in between. Germline V gene sequence: CDR1 MGHRA, CDR2 YSYEKL.

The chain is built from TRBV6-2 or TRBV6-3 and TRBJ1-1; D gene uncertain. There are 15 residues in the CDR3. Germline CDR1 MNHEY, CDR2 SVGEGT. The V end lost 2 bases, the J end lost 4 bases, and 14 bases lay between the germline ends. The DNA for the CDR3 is TGTGCCAGCAGTTACACGTACACCGGGAGCACTGAAGCTTTCTTT. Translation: CASSYTYTGSTEAFF.

The CDR3 spells CASVSGRAFSTDTQYF. The CDR3 DNA sequence: TGCGCCAGCGTCAGCGGGAGGGCCTTTAGCACAGATACGCAGTATTTT. V is TRBV5-1 and J is TRBJ2-3; the match to TRBD2 covers 10 bases. Germline V gives CDR1 SGHRS, CDR2 YFSETQ. The CDR3 loop spans 16 amino acids. V was pared by 7 bases and J by 0 bases, with 8 bases of the junction left unmatched.

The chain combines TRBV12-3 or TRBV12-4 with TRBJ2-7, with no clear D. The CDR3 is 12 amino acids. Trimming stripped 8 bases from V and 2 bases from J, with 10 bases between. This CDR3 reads CASCGGTYEQYF. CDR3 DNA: TGTGCCAGCTGTGGCGGTACCTACGAGCAGTACTTC.

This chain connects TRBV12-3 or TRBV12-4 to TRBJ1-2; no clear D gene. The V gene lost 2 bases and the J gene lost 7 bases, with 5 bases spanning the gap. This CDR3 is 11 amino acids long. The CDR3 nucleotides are TGTGCCAGCAGTTTAACGGGTGGCTACACCTTC. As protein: CASSLTGGYTF.

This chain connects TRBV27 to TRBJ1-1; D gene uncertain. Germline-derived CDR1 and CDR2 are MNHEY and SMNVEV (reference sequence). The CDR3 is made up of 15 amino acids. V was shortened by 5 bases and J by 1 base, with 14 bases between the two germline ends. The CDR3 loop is CASSTSWVGNTEAFF. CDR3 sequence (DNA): TGTGCCAGCAGTACTAGTTGGGTGGGGAACACTGAAGCTTTCTTT.

CDR3 nucleotide sequence: TGTGCCAGTAAGCCCCAGGGGAGTTGGGGCAATCAGCCCCAGCATTTT. This codes for CASKPQGSWGNQPQHF. This rearrangement joins TRBV19 to TRBJ1-5, with a possible D match to TRBD1 (6 bases). V gave up 7 bases and J gave up 2 bases, with 18 bases separating them. Germline lookup yields CDR1 LNHDA and CDR2 SQIVND (reference sequence). CDR3 length: 16 residues. The entire variable domain, with the rest obtained from reference TRBV19 and TRBJ1-5, is as follows: DGGITQSPKYLFRKEGQNVTLSCEQNLNHDAMYWYRQDPGQGLRLIYYSQIVNDFQKGDIAEGYSVSREKKESFPLTVTSAQKNPTAFYLCASKPQGSWGNQPQHFGDGTRLSIL.

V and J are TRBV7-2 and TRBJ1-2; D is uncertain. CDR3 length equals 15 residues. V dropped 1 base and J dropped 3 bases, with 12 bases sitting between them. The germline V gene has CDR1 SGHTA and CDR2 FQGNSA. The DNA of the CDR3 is TGTGCCAGCAGCTTAGAATACGCCGACTACTATGGCTACACCTTC. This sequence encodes CASSLEYADYYGYTF.

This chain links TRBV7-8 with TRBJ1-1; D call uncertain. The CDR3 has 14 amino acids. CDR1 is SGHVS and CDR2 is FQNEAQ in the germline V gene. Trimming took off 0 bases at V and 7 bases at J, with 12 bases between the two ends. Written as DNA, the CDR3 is TGTGCCAGCAGCTTAGCGGGCGATTACGGTGAAGCTTTCTTT. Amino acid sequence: CASSLAGDYGEAFF.

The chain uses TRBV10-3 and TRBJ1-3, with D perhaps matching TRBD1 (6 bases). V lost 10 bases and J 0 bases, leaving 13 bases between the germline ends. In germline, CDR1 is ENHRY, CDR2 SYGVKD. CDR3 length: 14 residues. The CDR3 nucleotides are TGTGCCACTAAAGGGGGAGTCTCTGGAAACACCATATATTTT. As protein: CATKGGVSGNTIYF.

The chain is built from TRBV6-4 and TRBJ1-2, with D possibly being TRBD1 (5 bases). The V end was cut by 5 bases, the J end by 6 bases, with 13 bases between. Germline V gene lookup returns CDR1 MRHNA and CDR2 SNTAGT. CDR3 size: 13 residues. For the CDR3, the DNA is TGTGCCAGCAGTCTGGAGCCGGGGGATGGCTACACCTTC. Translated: CASSLEPGDGYTF.

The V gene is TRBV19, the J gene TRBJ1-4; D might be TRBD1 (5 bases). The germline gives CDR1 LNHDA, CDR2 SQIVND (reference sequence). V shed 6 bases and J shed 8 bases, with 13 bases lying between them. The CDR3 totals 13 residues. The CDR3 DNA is TGTGCCAGTAGCACAGGCTTTGGAGAAAAACTGTTTTTT. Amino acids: CASSTGFGEKLFF.

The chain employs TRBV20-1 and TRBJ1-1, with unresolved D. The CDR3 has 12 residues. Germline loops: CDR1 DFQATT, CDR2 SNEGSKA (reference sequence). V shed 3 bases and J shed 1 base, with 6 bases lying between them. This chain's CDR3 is CSASAGNTEAFF. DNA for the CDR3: TGCAGTGCTAGTGCGGGGAACACTGAAGCTTTCTTT.

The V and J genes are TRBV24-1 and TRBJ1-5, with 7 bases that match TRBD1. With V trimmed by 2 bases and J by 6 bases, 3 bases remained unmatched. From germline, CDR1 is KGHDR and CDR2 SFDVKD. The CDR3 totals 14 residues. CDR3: CATSDSPGGQPQHF. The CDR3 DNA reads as TGTGCCACCAGTGATTCGCCAGGGGGTCAGCCCCAGCATTTT.

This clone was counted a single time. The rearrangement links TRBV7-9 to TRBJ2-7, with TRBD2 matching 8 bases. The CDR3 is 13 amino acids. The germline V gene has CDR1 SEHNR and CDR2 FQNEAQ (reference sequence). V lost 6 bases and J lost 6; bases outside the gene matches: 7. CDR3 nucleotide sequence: TGTGCCAGCAGACCCGGGGGGGGTGGCGAGCAGTACTTC. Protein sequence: CASRPGGGGEQYF.